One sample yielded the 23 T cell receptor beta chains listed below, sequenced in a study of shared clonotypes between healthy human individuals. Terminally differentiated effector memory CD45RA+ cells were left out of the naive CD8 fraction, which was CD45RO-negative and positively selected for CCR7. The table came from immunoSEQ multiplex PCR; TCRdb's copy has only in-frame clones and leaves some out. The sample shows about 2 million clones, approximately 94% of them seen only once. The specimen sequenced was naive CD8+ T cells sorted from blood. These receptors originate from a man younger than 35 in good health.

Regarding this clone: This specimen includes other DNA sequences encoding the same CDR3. CDR3 loop: CASSQGANQPQHF. CDR3 in DNA: TGCGCCAGCAGCCAAGGGGCCAACCAGCCCCAGCATTTT. The gene calls are TRBV4-1 and TRBJ1-5; D gene ambiguous. Germline-derived CDR1 and CDR2 are MGHRA and YSYEKL. Trimming cost V 1 base and J 7 bases, with 8 bases left between them. This CDR3 is built from 13 residues.

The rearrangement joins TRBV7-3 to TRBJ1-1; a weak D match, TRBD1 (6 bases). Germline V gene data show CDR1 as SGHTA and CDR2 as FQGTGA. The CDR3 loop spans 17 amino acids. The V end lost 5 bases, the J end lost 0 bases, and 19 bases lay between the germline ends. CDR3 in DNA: TGTGCCAGCAGCCCTTCCCACCTACAGGGCGTGAACACTGAAGCTTTCTTT. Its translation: CASSPSHLQGVNTEAFF.

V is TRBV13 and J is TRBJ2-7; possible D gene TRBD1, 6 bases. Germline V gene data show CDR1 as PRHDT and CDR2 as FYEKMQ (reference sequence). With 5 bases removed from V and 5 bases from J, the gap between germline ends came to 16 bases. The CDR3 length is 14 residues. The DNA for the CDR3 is TGTGCCAGCAGCCCACGGACAGTGGATGACGAGCAGTACTTC. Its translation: CASSPRTVDDEQYF.

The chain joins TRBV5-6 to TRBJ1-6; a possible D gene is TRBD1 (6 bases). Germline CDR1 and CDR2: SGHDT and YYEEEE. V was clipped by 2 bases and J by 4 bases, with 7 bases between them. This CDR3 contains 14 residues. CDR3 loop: CASSFQGYNSPLHF. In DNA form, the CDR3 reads TGTGCCAGCAGCTTTCAGGGGTATAATTCACCCCTCCACTTT.

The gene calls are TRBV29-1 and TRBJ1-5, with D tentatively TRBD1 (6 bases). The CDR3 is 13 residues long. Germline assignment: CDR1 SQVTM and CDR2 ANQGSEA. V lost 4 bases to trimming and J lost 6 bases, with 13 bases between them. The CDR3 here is CSVAKGDGQPQHF. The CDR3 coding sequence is TGCAGCGTTGCTAAGGGGGACGGTCAGCCCCAGCATTTT.

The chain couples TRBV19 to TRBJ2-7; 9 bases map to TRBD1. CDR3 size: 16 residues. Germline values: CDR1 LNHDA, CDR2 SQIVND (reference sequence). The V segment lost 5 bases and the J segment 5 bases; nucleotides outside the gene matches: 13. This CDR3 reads CASSYGDREFKDEQYF. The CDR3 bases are TGTGCCAGTAGTTATGGGGACAGGGAGTTTAAGGACGAGCAGTACTTC.

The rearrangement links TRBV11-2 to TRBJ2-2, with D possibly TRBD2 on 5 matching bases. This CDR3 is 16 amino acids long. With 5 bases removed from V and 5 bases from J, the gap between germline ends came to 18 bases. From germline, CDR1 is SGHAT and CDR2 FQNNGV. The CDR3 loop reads CASSPYEGEGTGELFF. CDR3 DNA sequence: TGTGCCAGCAGCCCGTATGAGGGAGAAGGGACCGGGGAGCTGTTTTTT. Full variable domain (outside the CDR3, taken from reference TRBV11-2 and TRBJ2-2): EAGVAQSPRYKIIEKRQSVAFWCNPISGHATLYWYQQILGQGPKLLIQFQNNGVVDDSQLPKDRFSAERLKGVDSTLKIQPAKLEDSAVYLCASSPYEGEGTGELFFGEGSRLTVL.

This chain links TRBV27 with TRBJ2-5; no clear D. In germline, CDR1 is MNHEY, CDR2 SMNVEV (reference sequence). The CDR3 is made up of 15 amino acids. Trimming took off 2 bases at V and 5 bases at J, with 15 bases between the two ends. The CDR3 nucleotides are TGTGCCAGCAGTTTAACCCCAGGCCCGTTGGAGACCCAGTACTTC. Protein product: CASSLTPGPLETQYF.

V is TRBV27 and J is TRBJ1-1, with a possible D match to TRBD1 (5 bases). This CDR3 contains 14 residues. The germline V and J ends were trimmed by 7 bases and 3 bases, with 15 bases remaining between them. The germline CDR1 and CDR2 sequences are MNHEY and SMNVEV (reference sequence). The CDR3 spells CASIREVGDTEAFF. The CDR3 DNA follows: TGTGCCAGCATCCGGGAGGTGGGGGACACTGAAGCTTTCTTT.

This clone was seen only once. CDR3: CASSSGFPPYEQYF. Here the CDR3 DNA reads TGTGCCAGCAGTTCTGGTTTCCCACCCTACGAGCAGTACTTC. The chain recombines TRBV27 with TRBJ2-7; no clear D gene. This CDR3 has 14 amino acids. Germline lookup yields CDR1 MNHEY and CDR2 SMNVEV (reference sequence). V was cut by 4 bases and J by 2 bases, with 12 bases left in between.

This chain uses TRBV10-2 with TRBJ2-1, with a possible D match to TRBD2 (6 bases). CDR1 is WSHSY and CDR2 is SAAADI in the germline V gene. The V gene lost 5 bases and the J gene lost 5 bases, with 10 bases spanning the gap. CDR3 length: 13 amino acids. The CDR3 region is CASSSERDNEQFF. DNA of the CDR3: TGCGCCAGCAGTAGTGAGCGGGACAATGAGCAGTTCTTC.

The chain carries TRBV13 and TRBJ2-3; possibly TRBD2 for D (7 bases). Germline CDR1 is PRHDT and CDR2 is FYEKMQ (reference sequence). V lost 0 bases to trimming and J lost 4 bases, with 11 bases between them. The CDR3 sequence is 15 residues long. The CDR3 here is CASSLGGGGADTQYF. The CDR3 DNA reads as TGTGCCAGCAGCTTAGGAGGAGGGGGGGCAGATACGCAGTATTTT.

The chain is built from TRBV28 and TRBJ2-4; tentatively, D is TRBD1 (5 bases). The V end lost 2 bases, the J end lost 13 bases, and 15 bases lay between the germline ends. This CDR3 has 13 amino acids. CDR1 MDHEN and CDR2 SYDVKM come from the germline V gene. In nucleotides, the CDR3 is TGTGCCAGCAGTTTAGCGGACCCCCAGGGACAGTACTTC. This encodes CASSLADPQGQYF.

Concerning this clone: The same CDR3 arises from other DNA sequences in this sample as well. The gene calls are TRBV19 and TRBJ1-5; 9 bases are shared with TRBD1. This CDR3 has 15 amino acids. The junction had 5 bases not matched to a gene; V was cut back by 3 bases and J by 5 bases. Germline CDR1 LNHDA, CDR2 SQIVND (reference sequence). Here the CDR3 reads CASSIFDRGDQPQHF. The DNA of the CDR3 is TGTGCCAGTAGTATTTTCGACAGGGGGGATCAGCCCCAGCATTTT.

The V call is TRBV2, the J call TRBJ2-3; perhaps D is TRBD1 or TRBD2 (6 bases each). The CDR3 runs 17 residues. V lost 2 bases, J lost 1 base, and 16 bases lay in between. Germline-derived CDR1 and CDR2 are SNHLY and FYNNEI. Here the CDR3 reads CASSELRGEKGTDTQYF. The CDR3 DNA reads TGTGCCAGCAGTGAATTGAGGGGGGAAAAGGGCACAGATACGCAGTATTTT.

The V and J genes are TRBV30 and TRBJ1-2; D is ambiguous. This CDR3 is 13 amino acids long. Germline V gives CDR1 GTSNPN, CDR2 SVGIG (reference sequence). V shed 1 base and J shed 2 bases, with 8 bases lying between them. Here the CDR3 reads CAWSEGLNYGYTF. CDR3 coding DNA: TGTGCCTGGAGTGAGGGCCTCAACTATGGCTACACCTTC.

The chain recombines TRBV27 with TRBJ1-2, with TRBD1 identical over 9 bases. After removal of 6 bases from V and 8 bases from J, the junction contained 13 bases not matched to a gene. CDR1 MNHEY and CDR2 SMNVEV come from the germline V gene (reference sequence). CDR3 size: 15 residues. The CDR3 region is CASSMTPGQGGGYTF. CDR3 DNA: TGTGCCAGCAGCATGACTCCGGGACAGGGAGGAGGCTACACCTTC.

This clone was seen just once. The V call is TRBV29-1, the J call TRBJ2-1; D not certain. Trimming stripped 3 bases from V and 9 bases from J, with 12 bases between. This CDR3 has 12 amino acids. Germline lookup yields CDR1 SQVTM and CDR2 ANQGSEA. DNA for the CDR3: TGCAGCGTTGATTGGGATACGGGTGAGCAGTTCTTC. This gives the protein CSVDWDTGEQFF.

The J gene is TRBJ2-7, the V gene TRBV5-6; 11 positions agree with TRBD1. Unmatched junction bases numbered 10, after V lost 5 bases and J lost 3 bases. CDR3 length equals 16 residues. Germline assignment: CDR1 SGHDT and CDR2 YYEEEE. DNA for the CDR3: TGTGCCAGCAGTTCCGCCGGGACAGGGGGGGTCTACGAGCAGTACTTC. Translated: CASSSAGTGGVYEQYF.

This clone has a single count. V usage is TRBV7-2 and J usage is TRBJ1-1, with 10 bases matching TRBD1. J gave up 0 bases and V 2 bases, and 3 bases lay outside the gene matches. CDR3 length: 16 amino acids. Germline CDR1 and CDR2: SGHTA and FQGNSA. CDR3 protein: CASSLWDRGMNTEAFF. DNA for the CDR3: TGTGCCAGCAGCTTATGGGACAGGGGCATGAACACTGAAGCTTTCTTT.

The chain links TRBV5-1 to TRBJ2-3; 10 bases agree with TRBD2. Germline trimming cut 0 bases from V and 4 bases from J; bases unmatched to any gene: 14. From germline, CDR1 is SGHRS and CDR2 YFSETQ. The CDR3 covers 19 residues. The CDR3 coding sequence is TGCGCCAGCAGCTTGGGCGTGACTGGCAGCGGGGGGGCGGCAGATACGCAGTATTTT. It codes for CASSLGVTGSGGAADTQYF. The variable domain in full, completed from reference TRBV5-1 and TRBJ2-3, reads KAGVTQTPRYLIKTRGQQVTLSCSPISGHRSVSWYQQTPGQGLQFLFEYFSETQRNKGNFPGRFSGRQFSNSRSEMNVSTLELGDSALYLCASSLGVTGSGGAADTQYFGPGTRLTVL.

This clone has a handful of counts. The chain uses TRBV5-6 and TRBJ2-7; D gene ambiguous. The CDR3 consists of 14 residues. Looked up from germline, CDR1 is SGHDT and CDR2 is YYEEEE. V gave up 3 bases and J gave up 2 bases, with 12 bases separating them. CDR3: CASSWPSQTYEQYF. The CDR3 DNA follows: TGTGCCAGCAGCTGGCCTTCACAAACCTACGAGCAGTACTTC.

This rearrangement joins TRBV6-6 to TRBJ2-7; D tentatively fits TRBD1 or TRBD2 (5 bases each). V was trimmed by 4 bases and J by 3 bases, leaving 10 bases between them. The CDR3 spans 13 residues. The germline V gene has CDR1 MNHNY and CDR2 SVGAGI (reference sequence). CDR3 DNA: TGTGCCAGCAGTTCCTGGGGGAACTACGAGCAGTACTTC. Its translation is CASSSWGNYEQYF.